This T cell receptor beta chain was identified in a study of cytomegalovirus exposure and HLA in healthy donors. Both 60 Vbeta primers and 13 Jbeta primers went into the PCR. Assay used: immunoSEQ multiplex PCR; TCRdb lists only in-frame clones, some missing. The table records 50,000 to 70,000 clones, about 80% of them present only once. Broader study findings: Fewer N-insertions than the approximately 610-donor mean were reportedly shown by an Asian-associated ancestry cluster in a later analysis. The study designated 150 or so TCR beta chains cytomegalovirus-associated. Under in vitro conditions, three CMV-associated chains were confirmed as specific for CMV antigens. Highest at DRB1 and lowest at HLA-C, TCR association rates differed among HLA loci in a later analysis.

The CDR3 covers 14 residues. Germline CDR1 is MNHNS and CDR2 is SASEGT. V lost 2 bases to trimming and J lost 7 bases, with 9 bases between them. This clone was recorded only once. Its antigen is still unknown. The sequenced material came from PBMCs. The sequence was obtained from a human donor in good health. The chain joins TRBV6-1 to TRBJ1-6; a possible D gene is TRBD1 (6 bases). The CDR3 reads CASSEQGRNSPLHF. CDR3 in DNA: TGTGCCAGCAGTGAACAGGGGCGAAATTCACCCCTCCACTTT.